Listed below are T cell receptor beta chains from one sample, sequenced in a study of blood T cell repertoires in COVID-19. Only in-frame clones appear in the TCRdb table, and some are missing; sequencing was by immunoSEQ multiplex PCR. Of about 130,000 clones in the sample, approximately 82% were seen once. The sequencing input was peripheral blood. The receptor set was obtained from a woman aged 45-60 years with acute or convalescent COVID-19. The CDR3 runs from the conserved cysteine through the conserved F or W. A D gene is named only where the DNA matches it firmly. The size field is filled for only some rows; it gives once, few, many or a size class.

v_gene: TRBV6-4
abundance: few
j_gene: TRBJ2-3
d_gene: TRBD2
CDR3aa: CASSDSASGATDTQYF
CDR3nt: TGTGCCAGCAGTGACTCGGCTAGCGGAGCCACAGATACGCAGTATTTT

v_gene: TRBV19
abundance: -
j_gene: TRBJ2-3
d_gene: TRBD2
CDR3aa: CASSIIAGGPRDTQYF
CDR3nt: TGTGCCAGTAGTATAATAGCGGGAGGGCCTCGAGATACGCAGTATTTT

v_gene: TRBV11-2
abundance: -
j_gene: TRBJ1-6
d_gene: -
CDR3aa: CASSHTLGGSSYNSPLHF
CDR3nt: TGTGCCAGCAGCCACACCCTCGGAGGCAGCTCCTATAATTCACCCCTCCACTTT

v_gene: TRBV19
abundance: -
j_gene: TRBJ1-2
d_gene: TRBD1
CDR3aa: CASSFLDRRDGYTF
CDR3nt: TGTGCCAGTAGTTTCCTGGACAGGAGGGATGGCTACACTTTC

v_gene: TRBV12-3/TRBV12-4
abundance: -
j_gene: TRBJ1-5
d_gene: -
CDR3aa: CASSHSNQPQHF
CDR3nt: TGTGCCAGCAGTCATAGCAATCAGCCCCAGCATTTT

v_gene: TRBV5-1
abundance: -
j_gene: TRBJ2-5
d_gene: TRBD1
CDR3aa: CASSLVPGQGAGETQYF
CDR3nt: TGCGCCAGCAGCTTAGTCCCGGGACAGGGGGCGGGAGAGACCCAGTACTTC

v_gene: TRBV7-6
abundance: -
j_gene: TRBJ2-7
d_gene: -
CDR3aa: CASSSPGEYEQYF
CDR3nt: TGTGCCAGCAGTTCCCCTGGGGAGTACGAGCAGTACTTC

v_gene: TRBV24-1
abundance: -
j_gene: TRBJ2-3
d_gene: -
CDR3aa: CATSDFLTDTQYF
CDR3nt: TGTGCCACCAGTGATTTCTTGACAGATACGCAGTATTTT

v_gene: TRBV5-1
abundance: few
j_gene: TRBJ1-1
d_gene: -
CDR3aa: CASSLAGRGLNTEAFF
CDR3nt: TGCGCCAGCAGCTTGGCCGGCAGGGGTTTGAACACTGAAGCTTTCTTT

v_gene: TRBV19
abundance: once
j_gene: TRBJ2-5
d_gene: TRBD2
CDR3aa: CASSLKGLAGETQYF
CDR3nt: TGTGCCAGTAGTCTAAAAGGACTAGCGGGAGAGACCCAGTACTTC

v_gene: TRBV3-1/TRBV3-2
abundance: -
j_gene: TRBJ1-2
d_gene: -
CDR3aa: CASSLWTAPNYGYTF
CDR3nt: TGTGCCAGCAGCCTGTGGACAGCTCCCAACTATGGCTACACCTTC

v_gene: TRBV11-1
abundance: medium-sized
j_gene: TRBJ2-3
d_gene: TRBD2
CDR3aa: CASTRTSGSTDTQYF
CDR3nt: TGTGCCAGCACCCGGACTAGCGGGAGCACAGATACGCAGTATTTT

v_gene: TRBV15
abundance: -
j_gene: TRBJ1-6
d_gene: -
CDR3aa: CATSRVRGSGNSPLHF
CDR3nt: TGTGCCACCAGCAGAGTCCGGGGGAGCGGTAACTCACCCCTCCACTTT

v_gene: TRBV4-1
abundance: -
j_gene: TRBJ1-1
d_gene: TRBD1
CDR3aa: CASSQGQGAADTEAFF
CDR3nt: TGCGCCAGCAGCCAAGGACAGGGGGCGGCTGACACTGAAGCTTTCTTT

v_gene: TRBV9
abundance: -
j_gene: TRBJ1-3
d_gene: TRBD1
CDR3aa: CASSVLPAGGAGNTIYF
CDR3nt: TGTGCCAGCAGCGTACTCCCGGCAGGGGGCGCTGGAAACACCATATATTTT

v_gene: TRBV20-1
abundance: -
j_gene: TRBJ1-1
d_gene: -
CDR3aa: CSASRGGEITEAFF
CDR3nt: TGCAGTGCTAGTAGGGGGGGTGAGATCACTGAAGCTTTCTTT